Only a few counts were recorded for the clone carrying this TCR beta chain. TCR beta CDR3 region amplification was performed from RNA transcripts. First-round RT-PCR of the TCR CDR3 relied on the HTBI primer set. Each CDR3 protein gets one entry after TCRdb re-called the multiplex PCR reads with MiXCR. The profile shows roughly 380,000 distinct CDR3 sequences, over 11% of them singletons. This sample stems from a study of T cells in Graves' hyperthyroidism and ophthalmopathy. Study-level information: Peripheral blood collection took place at initial diagnosis, before any treatment.

Graves' hyperthyroidism was deemed stable given no ophthalmopathy progression within 18 months. Using 10 ml of fresh peripheral blood, PBMCs were prepared. Trimming shortened V by 4 bases and J by 1 base, and 12 bases separated the two germline ends. The CDR3 loop spans 14 amino acids. CDR1 and CDR2 from the germline V gene are SGDLS and YYNGEE. Sequences were obtained from blood. V is TRBV9 and J is TRBJ2-7; TRBD1 or TRBD2 may be the D gene (5 bases each). The origin of this receptor is a woman in her sixties or seventies with Graves' hyperthyroidism. This chain's CDR3 is CASSFGTQSYEQYF. The CDR3 bases are TGTGCCAGCAGCTTCGGGACCCAATCCTACGAGCAGTACTTC.